This T cell receptor (beta chain) was sequenced during a study of T cells after yellow fever vaccination. Study in general: Fractions with few cells were prepared using SMART-Seq v4 Ultra Low Input.

Findings and caveats of the study: Weaker, the secondary response peaked sooner, at day 5 versus 15. Booster samples showed a return of most primary-vaccination clones (almost 97% CD4, 88% CD8).

Concerning this clonotype itself: Its antigen is still unknown.

Germline V lookup: CDR1 LGHNA, CDR2 YNFKEQ. The CDR3 covers 13 residues. Trimming pared 3 bases from V and 5 bases from J, leaving 7 bases between. TCRdb processed the 5' RACE reads anew with MiXCR; each CDR3 protein has one entry. Of about 74,000 distinct CDR3 sequences listed, approximately 6.5% are singletons. V is TRBV4-2 and J is TRBJ2-2; no firm D call. Source: CD8+ T cells sorted from PBMCs, taken 5 days after the first yellow fever vaccination. This clonotype was obtained from a man younger than 35 who received the YFV17D yellow fever vaccine. The CDR3 sequence: CASSQPTTGELFF. As DNA, the CDR3 is TGTGCCAGCAGCCAGCCTACTACCGGGGAGCTGTTTTTT.